This T cell receptor (beta chain) was found in a study of cytomegalovirus exposure and HLA in healthy donors. Broader study findings: The authors enumerated some 160 TCR beta chains as linked to cytomegalovirus.

TCRdb's table, derived via immunoSEQ multiplex PCR, lists solely in-frame clones and lacks some. The table has 300,000 or so clones, roughly 90% seen once; the top ten hold approximately 0.95%. J was trimmed by 7 bases and V by 6 bases; bases with no gene match: 9. The CDR3 is made up of 13 amino acids. Germline CDR1 SQVTM, CDR2 ANQGSEA. A note on this clone: Its antigen is undetermined.

This sequence was found in a man aged 25 to 40 in good health and CMV-seronegative. What was sequenced was PBMCs. The rearrangement joins TRBV29-1 to TRBJ1-1, with 9 positions matching TRBD1. The CDR3 loop reads CSVGGQGLSEAFF. The CDR3 region has the DNA TGCAGCGTCGGGGGACAGGGTCTAAGTGAAGCTTTCTTT.